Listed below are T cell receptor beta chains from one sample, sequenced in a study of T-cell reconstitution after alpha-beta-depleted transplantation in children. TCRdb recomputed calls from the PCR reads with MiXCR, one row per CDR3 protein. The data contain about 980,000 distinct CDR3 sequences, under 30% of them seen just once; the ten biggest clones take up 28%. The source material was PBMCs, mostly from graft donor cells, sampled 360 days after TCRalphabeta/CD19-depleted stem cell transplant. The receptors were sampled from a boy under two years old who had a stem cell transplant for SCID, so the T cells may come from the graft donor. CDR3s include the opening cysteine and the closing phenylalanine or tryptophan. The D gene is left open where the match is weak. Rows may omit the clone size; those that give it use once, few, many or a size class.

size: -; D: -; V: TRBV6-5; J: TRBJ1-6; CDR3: CASSYSKGNSPLHF; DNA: TGTGCCAGCAGTTACTCAAAGGGAAATTCACCCCTCCACTTT
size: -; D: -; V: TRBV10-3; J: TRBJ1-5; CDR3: CAIRGLANQPQHF; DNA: TGTGCCATCAGGGGACTCGCCAATCAGCCCCAGCATTTT
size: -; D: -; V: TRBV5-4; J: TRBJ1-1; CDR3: CASSLESGEWNKVIGNTEAFF; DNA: TGTGCCAGCAGCTTGGAGAGCGGAGAATGGAATAAAGTAATTGGGAACACTGAAGCTTTCTTT
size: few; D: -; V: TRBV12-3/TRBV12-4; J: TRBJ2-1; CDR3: CASSFGFGAPEGNEQFF; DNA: TGTGCCAGCAGTTTCGGCTTTGGGGCGCCAGAAGGGAATGAGCAGTTCTTC
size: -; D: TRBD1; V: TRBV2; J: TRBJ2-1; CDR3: CASSEGQGIGQFF; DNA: TGTGCCAGCAGTGAGGGACAGGGGATCGGGCAGTTCTTC
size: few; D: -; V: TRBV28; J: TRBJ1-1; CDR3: CASSPGTPITEAFF; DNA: TGTGCCAGCAGTCCGGGGACGCCGATCACTGAAGCTTTCTTT
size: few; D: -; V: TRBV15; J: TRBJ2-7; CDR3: CATSRDLGPFSYEQYF; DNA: TGTGCCACCAGCAGAGATTTGGGACCCTTTTCCTACGAGCAGTACTTC
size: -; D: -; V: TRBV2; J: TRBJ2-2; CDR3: CASSRGGLNTGELFF; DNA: TGTGCCAGCAGTAGGGGGGGCCTAAACACCGGGGAGCTGTTTTTT
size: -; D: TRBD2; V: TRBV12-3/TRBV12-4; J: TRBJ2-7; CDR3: CASSTTRGGLSYEQYF; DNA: TGTGCCAGCAGTACCACTCGGGGGGGACTCTCCTACGAGCAGTACTTC
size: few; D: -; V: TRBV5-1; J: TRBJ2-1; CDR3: CASSLGTTQEQFF; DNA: TGCGCCAGCAGCTTGGGGACTACACAAGAGCAGTTCTTC
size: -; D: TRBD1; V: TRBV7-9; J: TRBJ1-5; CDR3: CASSWGTGIGFQPQHF; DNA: TGTGCCAGCAGCTGGGGGACAGGGATAGGATTTCAGCCCCAGCATTTT
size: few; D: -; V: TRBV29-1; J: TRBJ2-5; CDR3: CSVGTVKETQYF; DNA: TGCAGCGTAGGGACCGTTAAAGAGACCCAGTACTTC
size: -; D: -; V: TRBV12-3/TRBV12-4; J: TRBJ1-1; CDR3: CASSLQGSGTEAFF; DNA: TGTGCCAGCAGTTTGCAGGGGAGCGGCACTGAAGCTTTCTTT
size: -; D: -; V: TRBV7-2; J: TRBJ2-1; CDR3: CASRGGLRFNEQFF; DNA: TGTGCCAGCAGGGGGGGGCTACGGTTCAATGAGCAGTTCTTC
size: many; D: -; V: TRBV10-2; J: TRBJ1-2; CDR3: CASAKGGHGYTF; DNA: TGCGCCAGCGCGAAGGGGGGACATGGCTACACCTTC
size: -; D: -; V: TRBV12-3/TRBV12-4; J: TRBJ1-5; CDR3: CASSFGVSQPQHF; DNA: TGTGCCAGCAGTTTTGGAGTAAGTCAGCCCCAGCATTTT
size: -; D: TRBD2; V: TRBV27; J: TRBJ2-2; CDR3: CASSLKAGGFGELFF; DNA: TGTGCCAGCAGTTTAAAAGCGGGGGGTTTCGGGGAGCTGTTTTTT
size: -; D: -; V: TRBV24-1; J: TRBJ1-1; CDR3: CATSDSGSVNTEAFF; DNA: TGTGCCACCAGTGATAGTGGGTCCGTGAACACTGAAGCTTTCTTT
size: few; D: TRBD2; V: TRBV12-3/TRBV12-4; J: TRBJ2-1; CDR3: CASSLERGEYNEQFF; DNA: TGTGCCAGCAGTTTGGAGCGGGGGGAATACAATGAGCAGTTCTTC
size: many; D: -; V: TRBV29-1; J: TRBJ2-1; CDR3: CSVQPYNEQFF; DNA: TGCAGCGTTCAGCCGTACAATGAGCAGTTCTTC
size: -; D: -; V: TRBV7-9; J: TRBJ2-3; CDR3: CASSLPRTSTDTQYF; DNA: TGTGCCAGCAGCTTACCCCGGACCAGCACAGATACGCAGTATTTT
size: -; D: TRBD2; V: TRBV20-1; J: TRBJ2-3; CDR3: CSARELAGGPDTQYF; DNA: TGCAGTGCTAGAGAACTAGCGGGGGGGCCCGATACGCAGTATTTT
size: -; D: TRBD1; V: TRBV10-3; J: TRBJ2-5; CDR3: CASERLDRGRQETQYF; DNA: TGTGCCTCCGAAAGGCTCGACAGGGGTCGACAAGAGACCCAGTACTTC
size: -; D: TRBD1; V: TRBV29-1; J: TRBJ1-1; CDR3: CSVLSTGFVLNTEAFF; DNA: TGCAGCGTCCTCTCGACAGGGTTTGTCTTGAACACTGAAGCTTTCTTT
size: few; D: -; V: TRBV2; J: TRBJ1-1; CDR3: CASSGARSTEAFF; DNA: TGTGCCAGCAGTGGGGCGCGGAGCACTGAAGCTTTCTTT
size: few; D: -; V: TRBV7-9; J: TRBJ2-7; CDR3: CASSLATDFYEQYF; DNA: TGTGCCAGCAGCTTAGCCACTGATTTCTACGAGCAGTACTTC
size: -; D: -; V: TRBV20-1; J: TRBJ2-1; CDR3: CSAAIHGSSYNEQFF; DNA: TGCAGTGCCGCAATCCACGGGAGCTCCTACAATGAGCAGTTCTTC
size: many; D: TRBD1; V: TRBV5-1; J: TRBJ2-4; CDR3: CASSSGQGGWIGNIQYF; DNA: TGCGCCAGCAGCTCCGGACAGGGCGGTTGGATTGGGAACATTCAGTACTTC
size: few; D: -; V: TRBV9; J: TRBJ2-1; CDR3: CASSAYWAEDEQFF; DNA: TGTGCCAGCAGCGCATATTGGGCCGAAGATGAGCAGTTCTTC
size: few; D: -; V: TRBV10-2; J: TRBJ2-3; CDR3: CASSEVEVWQDTQYF; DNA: TGCGCCAGCAGTGAGGTCGAAGTGTGGCAAGATACGCAGTATTTT